This TCR beta chain was profiled in a study of cytomegalovirus exposure and HLA in healthy donors. CDR1 is SGHDT and CDR2 is YYEEEE in the germline V gene. This CDR3 has 14 residues. The V gene end was trimmed by 2 bases and the J gene end by 5 bases; junction bases not matched to a gene: 1. In the PCR, 60 Vbeta and 13 Jbeta primers were used. Some clones are missing from TCRdb's copy, which holds only in-frame ones; the method was immunoSEQ multiplex PCR. The sample yields 95,000 to 130,000 clones, roughly 9% seen once. This clone was detected only a few times. Antigen: not known. Whole-study results and caveats: Reported findings show TCR beta sequences accurately forecast HLA-A and HLA-B alleles in most subjects.

The chain recombines TRBV5-6 with TRBJ1-4, with 9 bases matching TRBD1. This receptor was taken from a man younger than 45 in good health and CMV-seronegative. Sequenced sample: PBMCs. This CDR3 is CASSLQGANEKLFF. In DNA form, the CDR3 reads TGTGCCAGCAGCTTACAGGGGGCAAATGAAAAACTGTTTTTT.